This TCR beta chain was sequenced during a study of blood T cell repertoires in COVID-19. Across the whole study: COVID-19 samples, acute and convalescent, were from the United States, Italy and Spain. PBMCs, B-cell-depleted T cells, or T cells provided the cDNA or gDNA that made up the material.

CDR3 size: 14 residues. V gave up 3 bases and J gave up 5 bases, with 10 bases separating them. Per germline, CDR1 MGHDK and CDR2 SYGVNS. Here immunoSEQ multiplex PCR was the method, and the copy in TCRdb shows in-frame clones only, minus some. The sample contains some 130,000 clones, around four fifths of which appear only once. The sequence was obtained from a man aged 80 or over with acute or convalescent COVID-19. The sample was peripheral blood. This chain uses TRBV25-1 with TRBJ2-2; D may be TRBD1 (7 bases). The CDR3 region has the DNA TGTGCCAGCAGTGATTCAGGGGGGACCGGGGAGCTGTTTTTT. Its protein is CASSDSGGTGELFF.